This T cell receptor (beta chain) was documented in a study of cytomegalovirus exposure and HLA in healthy donors. Study in general: Early released data had around 79 million unique TCRs, all coming from HLA-typed donors. Of the donors genotyped, 398 in all, over 80% fell in the Caucasian-associated ancestry cluster.

For this clone: Its antigen remains unidentified.

13 Jbeta primers and 60 Vbeta primers were used for the PCR. Measured with immunoSEQ multiplex PCR; TCRdb has only the in-frame clones, and not every one. The sample has about 210,000 clones, about 85% seen once. Regarding the study as a whole: When analyzed later, a missense DCLRE1C variant was found to be linked to TCR beta V- and J-gene trimming. A prior analysis recorded that most TCR beta V segments were productive about 87% or about 30% of the time.

The CDR3 has 16 amino acids. With 4 bases clipped from V and 2 bases from J, the junction kept 10 bases outside the gene matches. Germline CDR1 is SGHRS and CDR2 is YFSETQ. This chain uses TRBV5-1 with TRBJ2-3, with 7 bases identical to TRBD2. The origin of this receptor is a girl aged 2 to 10 in good health and CMV-seronegative. The sample taken for sequencing was PBMCs. CDR3 region: CASSLSPGGNTDTQYF. The DNA for the CDR3 is TGCGCCAGCAGCCTATCTCCGGGAGGAAACACAGATACGCAGTATTTT.